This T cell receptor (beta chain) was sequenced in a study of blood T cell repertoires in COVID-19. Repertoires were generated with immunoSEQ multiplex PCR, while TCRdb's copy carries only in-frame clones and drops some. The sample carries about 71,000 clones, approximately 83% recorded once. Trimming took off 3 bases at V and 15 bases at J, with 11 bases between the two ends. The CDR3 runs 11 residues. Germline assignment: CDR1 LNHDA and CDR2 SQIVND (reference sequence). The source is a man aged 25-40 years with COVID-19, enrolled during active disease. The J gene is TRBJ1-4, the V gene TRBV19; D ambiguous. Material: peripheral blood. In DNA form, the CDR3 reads TGTGCCAGTAGTATGGAGATAACGGTGTTTTTT. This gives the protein CASSMEITVFF.